The 7 T cell receptor beta chains reported below all come from one sample, sequenced in a study of cytomegalovirus exposure and HLA in healthy donors. With 60 Vbeta and 13 Jbeta primers, the PCR was carried out. Sequenced by immunoSEQ multiplex PCR; TCRdb stores in-frame clones only, minus some. Here the sample spans 80,000 to 90,000 clones, more than 80% being singletons. Sample: PBMCs. All receptors come from a woman in her thirties in good health and CMV-seronegative.

V is TRBV11-2 and J is TRBJ1-1, with D possibly being TRBD1 (5 bases). CDR3 length: 11 residues. Germline CDR1 and CDR2: SGHAT and FQNNGV. V was shortened by 6 bases and J by 4 bases, with 6 bases between the two germline ends. Here the CDR3 DNA reads TGTGCCAGCAGGGGGGGCACTGAAGCTTTCTTT. Protein product: CASRGGTEAFF.

The J gene is TRBJ2-3, the V gene TRBV12-5; TRBD2 matches 13 bases. Trimming took 1 base from V and 2 from J; bases not matched to a gene: 12. This CDR3 spans 20 amino acids. Germline loops: CDR1 LGHNT, CDR2 FRNRAP. This CDR3 is CASGLGRLAGGPGITDTQYF. The DNA for the CDR3 is TGTGCTAGTGGTTTGGGGCGACTAGCGGGAGGTCCCGGAATCACAGATACGCAGTATTTT.

The table lists this clone with a count of one. The chain couples TRBV18 to TRBJ1-5; TRBD1 matches at 10 bases. This CDR3 has 18 residues. With 2 bases clipped from V and 5 bases from J, the junction kept 12 bases outside the gene matches. The V gene's germline CDR1 is KGHSH and CDR2 LQKENI. The CDR3 loop reads CASSPMRTGGGVHQPQHF. The CDR3 nucleotides are TGTGCCAGCTCACCAATGCGGACAGGGGGTGGTGTTCATCAGCCCCAGCATTTT.

This chain joins TRBV18 and TRBJ1-5, with TRBD1 matching 7 bases. The trim removed 0 bases at V and 6 bases at J, leaving 5 bases unmatched. Germline-derived CDR1 and CDR2 are KGHSH and LQKENI. This CDR3 comprises 15 residues. CDR3 in amino acids: CASSPPQGKGQPQHF. Written as DNA, the CDR3 is TGTGCCAGCTCACCACCACAGGGGAAGGGTCAGCCCCAGCATTTT.

The gene calls are TRBV25-1 and TRBJ2-3; maybe TRBD2 (6 bases). V lost 4 bases, J lost 0 bases, and 17 bases lay in between. This CDR3 spans 17 amino acids. Germline V CDR1 and CDR2: MGHDK, SYGVNS. The CDR3 nucleotides read TGTGCCAGCAGTGGCGGGACTCCAAAAGCGAGCACAGATACGCAGTATTTT. As protein: CASSGGTPKASTDTQYF.

This rearrangement joins TRBV2 to TRBJ1-1, with no clear D. Per the germline V gene, CDR1 is SNHLY and CDR2 is FYNNEI. The CDR3 is made up of 14 amino acids. V lost 4 bases and J lost 1, with 10 bases in between. The CDR3, as DNA: TGTGCCAGCAGTGCCGGGATAGGGAACACTGAAGCTTTCTTT. It translates to CASSAGIGNTEAFF. Full variable domain (outside the CDR3, taken from reference TRBV2 and TRBJ1-1): EPEVTQTPSHQVTQMGQEVILRCVPISNHLYFYWYRQILGQKVEFLVSFYNNEISEKSEIFDDQFSVERPDGSNFTLKIRSTKLEDSAMYFCASSAGIGNTEAFFGQGTRLTVV.

The chain couples TRBV5-5 to TRBJ2-7; a possible D gene is TRBD1 (6 bases). The CDR3 is 14 residues long. From germline, CDR1 is SGHKS and CDR2 YYEKEE (reference sequence). V gave up 0 bases and J gave up 2 bases, with 9 bases separating them. The CDR3 protein is CASSLGDIPYEQYF. The CDR3 DNA sequence: TGTGCCAGCAGCTTGGGGGACATACCCTACGAGCAGTACTTC.